The present T cell receptor beta chain was sequenced within a study of cytomegalovirus exposure and HLA in healthy donors. Whole-study findings and limits: Later on, a genetic analysis was performed. It linked a missense variant in DCLRE1C with V- and J-gene trimming of TCR beta. In a later analysis, productive TCRs from donors in an Asian-associated ancestry cluster reportedly carried fewer N-insertions than the cohort mean.

This clone has a handful of counts. Its specificity is not known. V was clipped by 4 bases and J by 8 bases, with 16 bases between them. This CDR3 region has 15 residues. Germline assignment: CDR1 SGHRS and CDR2 YFSETQ. This PCR relied on a set of 60 Vbeta primers and 13 Jbeta primers. Only in-frame clones appear in the TCRdb table, and some are missing; sequencing was by immunoSEQ multiplex PCR. The sample contains approximately 160,000 clones, roughly 70% of which appear only once. The rearrangement joins TRBV5-1 to TRBJ1-6; D may be TRBD1 (6 bases). This sequence was found in a woman aged 40 to 49 in good health and CMV-seropositive. Sequences were obtained from PBMCs. CDR3 nucleotide sequence: TGCGCCAGCAGCGCCGACAGGTCTTGGGATTCACCCCTCCACTTT. It specifies CASSADRSWDSPLHF.